A selection of T cell receptor beta chains follows, all from one sample in a study of blood T cell repertoires in COVID-19. Method: immunoSEQ multiplex PCR; TCRdb's copy keeps in-frame clones and lacks some. The sample has roughly 190,000 clones; about three quarters are singletons. Material for sequencing was peripheral blood. These receptors originate from a woman aged 45-65 years with active or convalescent COVID-19. Each CDR3 is given with its conserved first and last residue. Fields, in order: clone size, D gene, J gene, V gene, CDR3 DNA, CDR3 protein. The D gene is left open where the match is weak. Size is stated for part of the rows, as once, few or many counts, or as a class when the clone is expanded.

>NA|TRBD1|TRBJ1-1|TRBV3-1/TRBV3-2
TGTGCCAGCAGCCCCCGCGGACAGGGCACTGAAGCTTTCTTT
CASSPRGQGTEAFF
>NA|TRBD1|TRBJ2-3|TRBV6-5
TGTGCCAGCAGCCGTAGGACAGGGGGAGATACGCAGTATTTT
CASSRRTGGDTQYF
>NA|TRBD2|TRBJ2-3|TRBV6-2/TRBV6-3
TGTGCCAGCAGTCAGGTCGGGGGGGCGTGGGATACGCAGTATTTT
CASSQVGGAWDTQYF
>NA|NA|TRBJ1-2|TRBV2
TGTGCCAGCAGCCCACAGGTGGGGGGGCTAAACTATGGCTACACCTTC
CASSPQVGGLNYGYTF
>NA|NA|TRBJ1-6|TRBV7-2
TGTGCCAGCAGCCCTCGTCAGGGCCCCTCACCCCTCCACTTT
CASSPRQGPSPLHF
>few|NA|TRBJ1-1|TRBV11-2
TGTGCCAGCAGCCGCCTACAGGAAAGAGCTTTCTTT
CASSRLQERAFF
>NA|TRBD1|TRBJ2-7|TRBV19
TGTGCCAGTAGTATTGGGACAGAAGTCTACGAGCAGTACTTC
CASSIGTEVYEQYF
>NA|TRBD2|TRBJ2-7|TRBV28
TGTGCCAGCAGACCGGGACTAGCGGTCGAGCAGTACTTC
CASRPGLAVEQYF
>NA|TRBD1|TRBJ2-1|TRBV6-5
TGTGCCAGCAAGACAGGGAACAATGAGCAGTTCTTC
CASKTGNNEQFF
>once|NA|TRBJ1-1|TRBV5-8
TGTGCCAGCTGCGCCCGTTTCACTGAAGCTTTCTTT
CASCARFTEAFF
>NA|NA|TRBJ2-3|TRBV7-2
TGTGCCAGCAGCTCCCTGGGGGGGGCAGCGTTGACAGATACGCAGTATTTT
CASSSLGGAALTDTQYF
>NA|NA|TRBJ1-1|TRBV10-3
TGTGCCATCAGTGACGAAGCCGCGAACACTGAAGCTTTCTTT
CAISDEAANTEAFF
>once|NA|TRBJ1-2|TRBV5-4
TGTGCCAGCAGCTTGGAGAGACTTAACTATGGCTACACCTTC
CASSLERLNYGYTF
>NA|TRBD2|TRBJ2-5|TRBV7-9
TGTGCCAGCAGCTTAACGGTAGCGGGAGGGCAAGAGACCCAGTACTTC
CASSLTVAGGQETQYF
>many|NA|TRBJ2-5|TRBV11-2
TGTGCCAGCAGCAGTCGTTACTCGTCCCAAGAGACCCAGTACTTC
CASSSRYSSQETQYF
>NA|TRBD2|TRBJ2-7|TRBV7-2
TGTGCCAGCAGCTTATCCAGCGGGAGCTCCTACGAGCAGTACTTC
CASSLSSGSSYEQYF
>NA|TRBD1|TRBJ1-2|TRBV2
TGTGCCAGCAGAAGGGACAGGGGGCAGGATGGCTACACCTTC
CASRRDRGQDGYTF
>once|TRBD1|TRBJ2-1|TRBV5-1
TGCGCCAGCAGCGGAGAAAGTGGGGACAGCCGAGATGAGCAGTTCTTC
CASSGESGDSRDEQFF
>few|NA|TRBJ1-2|TRBV7-6
TGTGCCAGCAGCTTAGACAGGATATATGGCTACACCTTC
CASSLDRIYGYTF
>NA|NA|TRBJ1-5|TRBV6-2/TRBV6-3
TGTGCCAGCAGTTACTCGGAGCGGCAGCCCCAGCATTTT
CASSYSERQPQHF
>NA|TRBD1|TRBJ1-3|TRBV7-2
TGTGCCAGCAGCTTAGGGACAGGCTCTGGAAACACCATATATTTT
CASSLGTGSGNTIYF
>NA|NA|TRBJ2-1|TRBV5-1
TGCGCCAGCAGCTTGGTACTTGACAGTTACAATGAGCAGTTCTTC
CASSLVLDSYNEQFF
>once|NA|TRBJ2-1|TRBV4-2
TGTGCCAGCGAACCCCCATTGGGGCGCTCCTACAATGAGCAGTTCTTC
CASEPPLGRSYNEQFF
>NA|TRBD2|TRBJ2-3|TRBV11-2
TGTGCCAGCAGCCTCAGGACTAGCGGGAGCACCACAGATACGCAGTATTTT
CASSLRTSGSTTDTQYF
>NA|TRBD2|TRBJ2-2|TRBV5-1
TGCGCCAGCAGCTTGGCCGGTGGGCCCCCGAGGGCTAGCGGGGGGCTGATCACCGGGGAGCTGTTTTTT
CASSLAGGPPRASGGLITGELFF
>NA|TRBD2|TRBJ2-7|TRBV3-1/TRBV3-2
TGTGCCAGCAGCCAAGCTTGGGCGGGAGGGGTCTACGAGCAGTACTTC
CASSQAWAGGVYEQYF
>NA|TRBD2|TRBJ2-1|TRBV27
TGTGCCAGCACCCGAAGACTAGCGGGAGACTACAATGAGCAGTTCTTC
CASTRRLAGDYNEQFF
>once|NA|TRBJ1-5|TRBV2
TGTGCCAGCTCATGGGGGAGGGATAGCAATCAGCCCCAGCATTTT
CASSWGRDSNQPQHF
>once|TRBD2|TRBJ2-1|TRBV3-1/TRBV3-2
TGTGCCAGCGGGGGAAGCGGGAGGCCTTACAATGAGCAGTTCTTC
CASGGSGRPYNEQFF
>NA|TRBD2|TRBJ2-2|TRBV6-2/TRBV6-3
TGTGCCAGCAGTGCCTTGGGAGGGTACACCGGGGAGCTGTTTTTT
CASSALGGYTGELFF
>once|TRBD2|TRBJ2-5|TRBV2
TGTGCCAGCAGTCCTCCTAGCGGCCAAGAGACCCAGTACTTC
CASSPPSGQETQYF
>NA|NA|TRBJ1-2|TRBV19
TGTGCCAGTAGTATCCGGGGAGGGGGCTATGGCTACACCTTC
CASSIRGGGYGYTF
>NA|TRBD1|TRBJ1-6|TRBV30
TGTGCCTGGAGTCCGATAGGACAGGGAAGTGCACCCCTCCACTTT
CAWSPIGQGSAPLHF
>NA|NA|TRBJ1-2|TRBV9
TGTGCCAGCAGCGAAGGGGACTATGGCTACACCTTC
CASSEGDYGYTF
>NA|NA|TRBJ1-4|TRBV19
TGTGCCAGTAGTATCGCGGCAGGGCCGTATGAAAAACTGTTTTTT
CASSIAAGPYEKLFF
>NA|TRBD1|TRBJ2-3|TRBV7-2
TGTGCCAGCAGCGTCACCGGGACAGGGTCCTACGATACGCAGTATTTT
CASSVTGTGSYDTQYF
>NA|TRBD2|TRBJ2-1|TRBV2
TGTGCCAGCAGTGGGCTAGCGGGAGCGGGTAGTGAGCAGTTCTTC
CASSGLAGAGSEQFF
>NA|NA|TRBJ1-1|TRBV12-3/TRBV12-4
TGTGCCAGCAGTTCCGCGACATACACTGAAGCTTTCTTT
CASSSATYTEAFF
>NA|NA|TRBJ2-3|TRBV19
TGTGCCAGTAGTACCCGGGACACCCAGATCACAGATACGCAGTATTTT
CASSTRDTQITDTQYF
>once|TRBD2|TRBJ2-1|TRBV4-3
TGCGCCAGCAGCCCACAGGGACTAGCGGGGGCCTACAATGAGCAGTTCTTC
CASSPQGLAGAYNEQFF
>NA|NA|TRBJ2-1|TRBV5-4
TGTGCCAGCAGCTACGACTCATACAATGAGCAGTTCTTC
CASSYDSYNEQFF
>NA|TRBD1|TRBJ1-5|TRBV7-9
TGTGCCAGCAGCTTAGGAACAGGGGGTAGGAATCAGCCCCAGCATTTT
CASSLGTGGRNQPQHF
>NA|TRBD2|TRBJ2-1|TRBV11-2
TGTGCCAGCAGCTTTGCTTGGGGGGGCAATGAGCAGTTCTTC
CASSFAWGGNEQFF
>NA|NA|TRBJ1-4|TRBV6-1
TGTGCCAGCAGTGAACCCCCCCCAGGGCAAGCGGGAGAAAAACTGTTTTTT
CASSEPPPGQAGEKLFF
>NA|NA|TRBJ2-7|TRBV28
TGTGCCAGCAGTTCCCCGGCTAGTTACCAGTTC
CASSSPASYQF
>NA|NA|TRBJ2-5|TRBV28
TGTGCCACCAGACTGAACTACGGGGAGACCCAGTACTTC
CATRLNYGETQYF
>NA|NA|TRBJ2-7|TRBV20-1
TGCAGTGCGCCCATTGGGGGAGGGCAGTACTTC
CSAPIGGGQYF
>NA|TRBD2|TRBJ2-3|TRBV19
TGTGCCAGTAGCAAATGGATAGCGGGAGATGCAGATACGCAGTATTTT
CASSKWIAGDADTQYF
>few|TRBD1|TRBJ1-5|TRBV29-1
TGCAGCGTCGCGACAGGGGAACGACAGCCCCAGCATTTT
CSVATGERQPQHF
>NA|NA|TRBJ2-2|TRBV27
TGTGCCAGCAGTTTGTTAAGAGCTACCGGGGAGCTGTTTTTT
CASSLLRATGELFF
>few|NA|TRBJ1-2|TRBV18
TGTGCCAGCTCACTCGACAATCGGTCCTATGGCTACACCTTC
CASSLDNRSYGYTF
>NA|NA|TRBJ2-7|TRBV3-1/TRBV3-2
TGTGCCAGCAGCCAAGATTTGGGCCGGGACACCCCTCGAAGGTCCTACGAGCAGTACTTC
CASSQDLGRDTPRRSYEQYF
>NA|TRBD1|TRBJ1-2|TRBV30
TGTGCCTGGAGTGGGACAGGGCCGAACGGGGATGGCTACACCTTC
CAWSGTGPNGDGYTF
>many|TRBD2|TRBJ2-7|TRBV29-1
TGCAGCGTTGTGTTACTAGCGGGAATCAACGAGCAGTACTTC
CSVVLLAGINEQYF
>NA|TRBD1|TRBJ2-5|TRBV4-2
TGTGCCAGCAGCCACTGGATAGGGGGCGGGGAGACCCAGTACTTC
CASSHWIGGGETQYF
>once|TRBD1|TRBJ2-7|TRBV11-3
TGTGCCAGCAGTTCTGGACAGGTGGAGCCCTACGAGCAGTACTTC
CASSSGQVEPYEQYF
>many|NA|TRBJ2-5|TRBV5-1
TGCGCCAGCAGCTTGGCCCTTGACTCCCAAGAGACCCAGTACTTC
CASSLALDSQETQYF
>few|TRBD1|TRBJ1-5|TRBV28
TGTGCCAGCAGTTTGGCAGGGGGCCATCAGCCCCAGCATTTT
CASSLAGGHQPQHF
>once|TRBD2|TRBJ2-7|TRBV27
TGTGCCAGCAGCCCTCTAACTAGCGGGAGCTACGAGCAGTACTTC
CASSPLTSGSYEQYF